This record covers a single T cell receptor beta chain. The junction shows a germline mismatch at one end, possibly a read error. Clones were sequenced by immunoSEQ multiplex PCR, and TCRdb holds only the in-frame ones, with some missing. The sample includes fewer than 700,000 clones, approximately 88% seen only once; the top ten take 7.5% to 9%. Seattle participants joined during active infection and were tracked over time. This sample is part of a study of blood T cell repertoires in COVID-19. Germline V CDR1 and CDR2: SGDLS, YYNGEE. The CDR3 is made up of 17 amino acids. The source is a woman between 45 and 65 years old with COVID-19, enrolled during active disease. The chain combines TRBV9 with TRBJ2-3, with 12 bases matching TRBD2. The sample consisted of peripheral blood. The CDR3: CASSVTLAGGQTATQYF. The CDR3 DNA is TGTGCCAGCAGCGTAACTCTAGCGGGGGGGCAAACAGCTACGCAGTATTTT.